This is a list of T cell receptor beta chains from one sample in a study of T cells in Graves' hyperthyroidism and ophthalmopathy. TCRdb analysed the multiplex PCR reads with MiXCR anew, one entry per CDR3 protein. Of some 580,000 distinct CDR3 sequences in the sample, about a sixth were seen once. The sequenced sample was blood. Every receptor here comes from a woman aged 40 to 50 with Graves' ophthalmopathy. CDR3s leave out the opening cysteine and the closing phenylalanine or tryptophan. The order of the fields is J gene, V gene, CDR3 protein.

j_call: TRBJ1-1; v_call: TRBV11-2; cdr3_aa: ASSSRQGLGTEAF
j_call: TRBJ2-2; v_call: TRBV2; cdr3_aa: ASSEAHGAGNTGELF
j_call: TRBJ1-2; v_call: TRBV29-1; cdr3_aa: SVPLTGISGYT
j_call: TRBJ1-3; v_call: TRBV30; cdr3_aa: AWSQNTGNTIY
j_call: TRBJ1-5; v_call: TRBV2; cdr3_aa: ASSGSDFNQPQH
j_call: TRBJ2-4; v_call: TRBV28; cdr3_aa: ASSKGPWGNIQY
j_call: TRBJ2-2; v_call: TRBV30; cdr3_aa: AWSGRTSGTDTGELF
j_call: TRBJ2-5; v_call: TRBV7-2; cdr3_aa: ASSLMTWGFRETQY
j_call: TRBJ2-5; v_call: TRBV12-3/TRBV12-4; cdr3_aa: ASSPHGVGRSETQY
j_call: TRBJ2-3; v_call: TRBV20-1; cdr3_aa: SAPPPAGFSDTQY
j_call: TRBJ2-7; v_call: TRBV10-3; cdr3_aa: AIFNLFEGRLPAAYEQY
j_call: TRBJ1-6; v_call: TRBV18; cdr3_aa: ASSRDSSSSDSPLH
j_call: TRBJ1-5; v_call: TRBV19; cdr3_aa: ASSNQGARGNQPQH
j_call: TRBJ1-1; v_call: TRBV6-1; cdr3_aa: ASSGFGNTEAF
j_call: TRBJ2-2; v_call: TRBV7-3; cdr3_aa: ASSPQGFGGELF
j_call: TRBJ1-2; v_call: TRBV12-3/TRBV12-4; cdr3_aa: ASSASTGIYGYT
j_call: TRBJ2-7; v_call: TRBV5-1; cdr3_aa: ASSLGWTGLYEQY
j_call: TRBJ2-7; v_call: TRBV7-8; cdr3_aa: ASSGDRGLEQY
j_call: TRBJ1-6; v_call: TRBV20-1; cdr3_aa: SARPTGALSSPLH
j_call: TRBJ1-6; v_call: TRBV20-1; cdr3_aa: SAGTAPNSPLH
j_call: TRBJ1-2; v_call: TRBV6-1; cdr3_aa: ASSGVGSDILPYGYT
j_call: TRBJ2-7; v_call: TRBV20-1; cdr3_aa: SATPIFYNEQY
j_call: TRBJ2-1; v_call: TRBV3-1; cdr3_aa: ASSQDWAGAPYNEQF
j_call: TRBJ1-1; v_call: TRBV6-1; cdr3_aa: ASRIGRLNTEAF
j_call: TRBJ1-1; v_call: TRBV29-1; cdr3_aa: SVGGGGGEAF
j_call: TRBJ2-7; v_call: TRBV20-1; cdr3_aa: SARRPGYEQY
j_call: TRBJ1-2; v_call: TRBV7-2; cdr3_aa: ASSSYGGNGYT
j_call: TRBJ2-7; v_call: TRBV20-1; cdr3_aa: SAEPGLPSYEQY
j_call: TRBJ2-3; v_call: TRBV5-1; cdr3_aa: ASSPERGGDTQY
j_call: TRBJ1-4; v_call: TRBV3-1; cdr3_aa: ASSPGQGSEKLF
j_call: TRBJ2-2; v_call: TRBV24-1; cdr3_aa: ATSDRREETGELF
j_call: TRBJ1-1; v_call: TRBV11-2; cdr3_aa: ASSRNLDSEAF
j_call: TRBJ1-5; v_call: TRBV28; cdr3_aa: ASSTGRSNQPQH
j_call: TRBJ2-7; v_call: TRBV7-8; cdr3_aa: ASRSQGLSSYEQY
j_call: TRBJ2-7; v_call: TRBV20-1; cdr3_aa: SAPTAGGYHDEQY
j_call: TRBJ1-1; v_call: TRBV11-1; cdr3_aa: ASSHNPSNTEAF